These T cell receptor beta chains were read from a single sample in a study of T cell responses to AZD1222 COVID-19 vaccine. Profiling relied on immunoSEQ multiplex PCR, and the TCRdb table lists in-frame clones only, not all of them. Here the sample spans about 130,000 clones, about 93% being singletons. Sequences were derived from peripheral blood, sampled on day 0 of AZD1222 vaccination. These receptors all come from an adult in good health. CDR3s include the opening cysteine and the closing phenylalanine or tryptophan. The order of the fields is V gene, D gene, clone size, J gene, CDR3 protein, CDR3 DNA. A D gene is named only where the DNA matches it firmly. The size of a clone is reported for some rows only, either as once, few or many, or as a class for expanded clones.

V gene: TRBV28
D gene: TRBD2
clone size: -
J gene: TRBJ2-7
CDR3 protein: CASSPSGRVRWEQYF
CDR3 DNA: TGTGCCAGCAGCCCTAGCGGGAGGGTCAGGTGGGAGCAGTACTTC

V gene: TRBV14
D gene: -
clone size: -
J gene: TRBJ1-1
CDR3 protein: CASSSWAGNTEAFF
CDR3 DNA: TGTGCCAGCAGCTCTTGGGCCGGGAACACTGAAGCTTTCTTT

V gene: TRBV7-8
D gene: -
clone size: -
J gene: TRBJ2-3
CDR3 protein: CASSLTGFTDTQYF
CDR3 DNA: TGTGCCAGCAGCTTAACAGGATTCACAGATACGCAGTATTTT

V gene: TRBV6-5
D gene: -
clone size: -
J gene: TRBJ2-3
CDR3 protein: CASSRAGTYTDTQYF
CDR3 DNA: TGTGCCAGCAGTAGAGCCGGGACCTACACAGATACGCAGTATTTT

V gene: TRBV28
D gene: -
clone size: -
J gene: TRBJ1-2
CDR3 protein: CASSSQGRGYTF
CDR3 DNA: TGTGCCAGCAGTTCACAGGGTCGGGGCTACACCTTC

V gene: TRBV24-1
D gene: -
clone size: -
J gene: TRBJ1-1
CDR3 protein: CATSEIYRDRAFF
CDR3 DNA: TGTGCCACCAGTGAAATCTACAGGGATCGAGCTTTCTTT

V gene: TRBV7-9
D gene: TRBD1
clone size: -
J gene: TRBJ1-1
CDR3 protein: CASSSDRALAEAFF
CDR3 DNA: TGTGCCAGCAGCTCGGACAGGGCCCTCGCTGAAGCTTTCTTT

V gene: TRBV2
D gene: TRBD2
clone size: -
J gene: TRBJ2-5
CDR3 protein: CASSIQTSGSETQYF
CDR3 DNA: TGTGCCAGCAGTATCCAGACTAGCGGGAGCGAGACCCAGTACTTC

V gene: TRBV29-1
D gene: TRBD1
clone size: -
J gene: TRBJ1-2
CDR3 protein: CSVEGQGERGYTF
CDR3 DNA: TGCAGCGTTGAAGGTCAGGGGGAGAGAGGCTACACCTTC

V gene: TRBV19
D gene: -
clone size: -
J gene: TRBJ1-2
CDR3 protein: CASTSQRETSVNYGYTF
CDR3 DNA: TGTGCCAGTACTAGCCAGCGGGAGACATCTGTAAACTATGGCTACACCTTC

V gene: TRBV19
D gene: TRBD2
clone size: -
J gene: TRBJ2-5
CDR3 protein: CASSATPASGRETQYF
CDR3 DNA: TGTGCCAGTAGTGCAACCCCGGCTAGCGGGAGGGAGACCCAGTACTTC

V gene: TRBV18
D gene: TRBD1
clone size: once
J gene: TRBJ1-1
CDR3 protein: CASSSDRVGTEAFF
CDR3 DNA: TGTGCCAGCTCATCGGACAGGGTAGGCACTGAAGCTTTCTTT

V gene: TRBV4-2
D gene: -
clone size: -
J gene: TRBJ2-7
CDR3 protein: CASSQEAGGDHEQYF
CDR3 DNA: TGTGCCAGCAGCCAAGAGGCAGGGGGGGACCACGAGCAGTACTTC

V gene: TRBV6-1
D gene: -
clone size: -
J gene: TRBJ1-4
CDR3 protein: CASSEIYNEKLFF
CDR3 DNA: TGTGCCAGCAGTGAAATTTATAATGAAAAACTGTTTTTT

V gene: TRBV5-1
D gene: TRBD1
clone size: -
J gene: TRBJ1-2
CDR3 protein: CASSMRKTGRIGYTF
CDR3 DNA: TGCGCCAGCAGCATGCGAAAGACAGGGCGAATTGGCTACACCTTC

V gene: TRBV3-1/TRBV3-2
D gene: -
clone size: few
J gene: TRBJ2-2
CDR3 protein: CASSQDIAAGELFF
CDR3 DNA: TGTGCCAGCAGCCAAGATATAGCGGCCGGGGAGCTGTTTTTT

V gene: TRBV25-1
D gene: TRBD1
clone size: -
J gene: TRBJ2-5
CDR3 protein: CASSGPRTGPKETQYF
CDR3 DNA: TGTGCCAGCAGTGGGCCAAGGACAGGACCAAAAGAGACCCAGTACTTC

V gene: TRBV5-6
D gene: -
clone size: -
J gene: TRBJ2-6
CDR3 protein: CASSDGPGGAGANVLTF
CDR3 DNA: TGTGCCAGCAGCGACGGACCCGGGGGTGCTGGGGCCAACGTCCTGACTTTC

V gene: TRBV15
D gene: -
clone size: -
J gene: TRBJ1-2
CDR3 protein: CATSGERRRYGYTF
CDR3 DNA: TGTGCCACCAGCGGGGAGAGGAGGCGGTATGGCTACACCTTC

V gene: TRBV5-1
D gene: -
clone size: -
J gene: TRBJ1-2
CDR3 protein: CASSLDLGRYGYTF
CDR3 DNA: TGCGCCAGCAGCCTGGACCTCGGGAGGTATGGCTACACCTTC

V gene: TRBV10-2
D gene: TRBD1
clone size: -
J gene: TRBJ1-5
CDR3 protein: CASSEDRAAGQPQHF
CDR3 DNA: TGCGCCAGCAGTGAGGACAGGGCCGCGGGGCAGCCCCAGCATTTT

V gene: TRBV3-1/TRBV3-2
D gene: -
clone size: -
J gene: TRBJ2-7
CDR3 protein: CASSHGGAGTYEQYF
CDR3 DNA: TGTGCCAGCAGCCACGGAGGGGCAGGGACCTACGAGCAGTACTTC

V gene: TRBV27
D gene: -
clone size: -
J gene: TRBJ1-2
CDR3 protein: CASSLDPGNYGYTF
CDR3 DNA: TGTGCCAGCAGTTTAGACCCAGGGAACTATGGCTACACCTTC

V gene: TRBV5-4
D gene: TRBD2
clone size: -
J gene: TRBJ2-3
CDR3 protein: CASSRGLAGNVNTQYF
CDR3 DNA: TGTGCCAGCAGCCGGGGACTAGCGGGAAATGTGAATACGCAGTATTTT

V gene: TRBV6-1
D gene: -
clone size: -
J gene: TRBJ1-1
CDR3 protein: CASSERRLLDTEAFF
CDR3 DNA: TGTGCCAGCAGTGAAAGAAGGTTATTGGACACTGAAGCTTTCTTT

V gene: TRBV21-1
D gene: -
clone size: -
J gene: TRBJ2-1
CDR3 protein: CASTRLASYPPYNEQFF
CDR3 DNA: TGTGCCAGCACCAGGTTGGCGTCCTACCCCCCATACAATGAGCAGTTCTTC

V gene: TRBV6-5
D gene: -
clone size: -
J gene: TRBJ1-5
CDR3 protein: CASSYLQGSNQPQHF
CDR3 DNA: TGTGCCAGCAGCTATTTACAGGGCAGCAATCAGCCCCAGCATTTT

V gene: TRBV4-1
D gene: -
clone size: once
J gene: TRBJ1-2
CDR3 protein: CASSQDWRGSDGYTF
CDR3 DNA: TGCGCCAGCAGCCAAGACTGGAGGGGCTCGGATGGCTACACCTTC

V gene: TRBV5-5
D gene: TRBD2
clone size: -
J gene: TRBJ2-2
CDR3 protein: CASSPSGGRGTGELFF
CDR3 DNA: TGTGCCAGCAGCCCGTCGGGAGGACGCGGCACCGGGGAGCTGTTTTTT

V gene: TRBV29-1
D gene: TRBD1
clone size: -
J gene: TRBJ1-1
CDR3 protein: CSVGDRGGEAFF
CDR3 DNA: TGCAGCGTTGGGGACAGGGGGGGTGAAGCTTTCTTT

V gene: TRBV9
D gene: -
clone size: -
J gene: TRBJ1-2
CDR3 protein: CASSVEGHSGYTF
CDR3 DNA: TGTGCCAGCAGCGTAGAGGGACACAGCGGCTACACCTTC